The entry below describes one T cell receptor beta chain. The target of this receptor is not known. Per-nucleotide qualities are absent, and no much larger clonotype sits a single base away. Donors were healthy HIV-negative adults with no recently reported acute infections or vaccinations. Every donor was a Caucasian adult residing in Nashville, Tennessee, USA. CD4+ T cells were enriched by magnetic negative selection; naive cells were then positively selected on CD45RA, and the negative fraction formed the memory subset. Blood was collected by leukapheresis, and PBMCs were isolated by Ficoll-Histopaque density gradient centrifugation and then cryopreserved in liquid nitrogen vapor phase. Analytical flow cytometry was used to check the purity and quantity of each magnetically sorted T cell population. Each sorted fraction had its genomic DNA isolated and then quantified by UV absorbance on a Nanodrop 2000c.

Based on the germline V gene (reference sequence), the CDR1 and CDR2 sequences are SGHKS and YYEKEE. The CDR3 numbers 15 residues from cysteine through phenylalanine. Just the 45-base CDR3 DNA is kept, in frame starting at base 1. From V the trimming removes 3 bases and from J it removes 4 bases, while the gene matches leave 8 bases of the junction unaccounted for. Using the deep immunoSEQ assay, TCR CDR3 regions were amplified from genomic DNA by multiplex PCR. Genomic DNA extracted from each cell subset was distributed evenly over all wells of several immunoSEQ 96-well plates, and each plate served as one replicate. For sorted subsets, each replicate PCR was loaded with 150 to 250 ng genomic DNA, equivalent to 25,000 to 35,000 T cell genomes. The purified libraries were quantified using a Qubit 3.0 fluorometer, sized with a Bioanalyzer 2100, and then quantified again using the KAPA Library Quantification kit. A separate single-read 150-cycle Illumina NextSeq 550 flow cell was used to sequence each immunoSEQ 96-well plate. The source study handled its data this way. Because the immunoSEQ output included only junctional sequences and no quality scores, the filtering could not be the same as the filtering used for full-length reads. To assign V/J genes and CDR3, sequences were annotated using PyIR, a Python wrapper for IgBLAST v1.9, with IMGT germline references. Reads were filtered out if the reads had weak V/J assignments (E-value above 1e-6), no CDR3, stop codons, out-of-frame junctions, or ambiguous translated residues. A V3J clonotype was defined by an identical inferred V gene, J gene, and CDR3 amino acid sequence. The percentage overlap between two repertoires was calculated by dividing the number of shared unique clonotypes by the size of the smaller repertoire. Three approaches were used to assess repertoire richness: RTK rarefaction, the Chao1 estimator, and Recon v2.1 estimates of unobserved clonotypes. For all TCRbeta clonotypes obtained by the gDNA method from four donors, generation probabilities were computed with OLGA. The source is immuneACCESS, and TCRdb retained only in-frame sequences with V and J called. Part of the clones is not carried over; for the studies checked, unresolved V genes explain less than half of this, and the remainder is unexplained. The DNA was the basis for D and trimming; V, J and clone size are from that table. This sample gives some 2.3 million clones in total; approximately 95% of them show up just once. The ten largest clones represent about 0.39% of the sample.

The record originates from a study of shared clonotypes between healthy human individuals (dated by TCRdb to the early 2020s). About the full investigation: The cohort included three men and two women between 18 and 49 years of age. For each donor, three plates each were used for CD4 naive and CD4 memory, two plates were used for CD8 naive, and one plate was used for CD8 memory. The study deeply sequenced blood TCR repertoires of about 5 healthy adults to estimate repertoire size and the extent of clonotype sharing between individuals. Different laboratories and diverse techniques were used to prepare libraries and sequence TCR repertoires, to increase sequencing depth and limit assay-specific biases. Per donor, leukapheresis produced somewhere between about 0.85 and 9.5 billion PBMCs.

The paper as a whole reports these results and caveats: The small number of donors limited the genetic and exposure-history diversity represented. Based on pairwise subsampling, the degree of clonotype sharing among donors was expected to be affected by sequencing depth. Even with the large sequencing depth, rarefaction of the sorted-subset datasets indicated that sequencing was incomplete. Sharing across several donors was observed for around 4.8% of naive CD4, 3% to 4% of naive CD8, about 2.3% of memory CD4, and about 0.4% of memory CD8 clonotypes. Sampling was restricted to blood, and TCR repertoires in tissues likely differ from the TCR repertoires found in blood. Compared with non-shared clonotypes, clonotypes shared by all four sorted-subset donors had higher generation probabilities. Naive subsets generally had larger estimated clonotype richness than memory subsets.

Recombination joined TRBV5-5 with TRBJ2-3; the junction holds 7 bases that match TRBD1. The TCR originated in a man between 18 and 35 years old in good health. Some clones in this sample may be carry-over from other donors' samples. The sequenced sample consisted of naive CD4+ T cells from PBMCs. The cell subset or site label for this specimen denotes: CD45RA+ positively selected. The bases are TGTGCCAGCAGCTCCGGGACAGTTTCGGCAGATACGCAGTATTTT. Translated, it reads CASSSGTVSADTQYF.